Listed below are T cell receptor beta chains from one sample, sequenced in a study of blood T cell repertoires in COVID-19. Using immunoSEQ multiplex PCR, the repertoire was profiled, and TCRdb retains in-frame clones only, with some absent. Among about 200,000 clones, roughly four fifths were seen once, and the ten largest hold approximately 10%. Sequenced: PBMCs or T cells enriched from blood (not recorded which). Source of these receptors: a man aged 35-49 years who had recovered from COVID-19. Each CDR3 is given with its conserved first and last residue. The D gene is left open where the match is weak. Where a row states a size, it is once, few, many or the class of an expanded clone; other rows omit it.

>TRBJ1-2|.|TRBV29-1|.
TGCAGCGTCGCCGGACAGCTGGGGGGCTACACCTTC
CSVAGQLGGYTF
>TRBJ2-7|.|TRBV11-2|.
TGTGCCAGCAGCCGAACTAGTGCCTCCCCCTACGAGCAGTACTTC
CASSRTSASPYEQYF
>TRBJ2-2|.|TRBV19|.
TGTGCCAGTAGTTTTATCGAAAATACTGCCGGGGAGCTGTTTTTT
CASSFIENTAGELFF
>TRBJ1-5|.|TRBV21-1|.
TGTGCCAGCAGCCAAGAAAGCGAAAGACAGGGACAACAGCCCCAGCATTTT
CASSQESERQGQQPQHF
>TRBJ1-6|.|TRBV20-1|TRBD1
TGCAGTGCTAGTGACAGGGGGCGTGATAATTCACCCCTCCACTTT
CSASDRGRDNSPLHF
>TRBJ1-3|once|TRBV19|.
TGTGCCACCCACCAAGCAGGGTCACTCTCTGGAAACACCATATATTTT
CATHQAGSLSGNTIYF
>TRBJ1-2|.|TRBV19|.
TGTGCCAGTACCCGACAGGCCGTCTATGGCTACACCTTC
CASTRQAVYGYTF
>TRBJ1-1|.|TRBV5-5|.
TGTGCCAGCAGCTCTCGCTACAGGGTCAGGGACACTGAAGCTTTCTTT
CASSSRYRVRDTEAFF
>TRBJ1-2|.|TRBV6-5|.
TGTGCCAGCAGTTCTACAGCCTATGGCTACACCTTC
CASSSTAYGYTF
>TRBJ2-5|.|TRBV7-2|TRBD1
TGTGCCAGCAGTCAGGGGGCCCGAGAGACCCAGTACTTC
CASSQGARETQYF
>TRBJ1-4|.|TRBV6-1|TRBD1
TGTGCCAGCAGCTTAGGACAGGGGGATGAAAAACTGTTTTTT
CASSLGQGDEKLFF
>TRBJ2-2|.|TRBV19|TRBD2
TGTGCCAGTAGTATAGTGGGAGGGGCCGGGGAGCTGTTTTTT
CASSIVGGAGELFF
>TRBJ2-3|.|TRBV6-2/TRBV6-3|TRBD2
TGTGCCAGCAGTTACCTAGCGGTCGGGCCAGATACGCAGTATTTT
CASSYLAVGPDTQYF
>TRBJ2-1|.|TRBV28|.
TGTGCCAGCAGGCGGGGTTACAATGAGCAGTTCTTC
CASRRGYNEQFF
>TRBJ1-6|few|TRBV28|.
TGTGCCAGCAGTACAGACAACGGTTCACCCCTCCACTTT
CASSTDNGSPLHF
>TRBJ2-1|.|TRBV5-1|.
TGCGCCAGCAGCGCGGGGTCTAGCTCCTACAATGAGCAGTTCTTC
CASSAGSSSYNEQFF
>TRBJ2-4|.|TRBV5-6|TRBD2
TGTGCCAGCAGCCTAGGGGGACTAGCGACCATTCAGTACTTC
CASSLGGLATIQYF
>TRBJ2-7|.|TRBV28|TRBD2
TGTGCCAGCGGGCTGCCAATGACTAGCTCATACGAGCAGTACTTC
CASGLPMTSSYEQYF
>TRBJ2-7|once|TRBV28|TRBD1
TGTGCCAGCAGTTCCGGGACAGCTTTATACGAGCAGTACTTC
CASSSGTALYEQYF
>TRBJ2-7|.|TRBV3-1/TRBV3-2|TRBD2
TGTGCCAGCAGCCAAGGCCTAGCGGGAATCTACGAGCAGTACTTC
CASSQGLAGIYEQYF
>TRBJ2-7|.|TRBV6-2/TRBV6-3|TRBD1
TGTGCCAGCAGTTACTCCGCCAGGGGGAGCTACGAGCAGTACTTC
CASSYSARGSYEQYF
>TRBJ2-6|.|TRBV5-8|.
TGTGCCAGCAGCTCCCAGATATCTGGGGCCAACGTCCTGACTTTC
CASSSQISGANVLTF
>TRBJ1-5|.|TRBV2|.
TGTGCCAGCAGTGGGACCGGAGGAAATCAGCCCCAGCATTTT
CASSGTGGNQPQHF
>TRBJ1-2|.|TRBV6-5|TRBD1
TGTGCCAGCAGTACAGGGGGAACGGACTATGGCTACACCTTC
CASSTGGTDYGYTF
>TRBJ2-1|.|TRBV30|.
TGTGCCTGGAGTGTAGGATGGGGCCGCCCCAGTAAGAATGAGCAGTTCTTC
CAWSVGWGRPSKNEQFF
>TRBJ1-1|.|TRBV2|TRBD1
TGTGCCAGCAGTAGACAGGGGTCGACTGAAGCTTTCTTT
CASSRQGSTEAFF
>TRBJ2-5|.|TRBV25-1|TRBD2
TGTGCCAGCATTCCCCCGGGGGGGCCCCAAGAGACCCAGTACTTC
CASIPPGGPQETQYF
>TRBJ1-2|.|TRBV28|.
TGTGCCAGCACCCCGGGGGGCGGGAACTATGGCTACACCTTC
CASTPGGGNYGYTF